Listed here are 29 T cell receptor beta chains from one sample, sequenced in a study of prognosis after radiotherapy for stage I lung cancer. Multiplex PCR, run in two rounds, amplified TCR beta CDR3 from genomic DNA. Amplification during the initial PCR round employed primers specific to each TRBV and TRBJ gene. TCRdb fed the multiplex PCR reads into MiXCR, producing one record per CDR3 protein. The sample yields more than 25,000 distinct CDR3 sequences, under 35% seen once. This specimen was PBMCs, taken before or after stereotactic body radiation therapy (not recorded which). The receptor source for this set is a donor at least 50 years old with non-small cell lung cancer.

The chain couples TRBV19 to TRBJ2-7; TRBD2 might be the D (6 bases). The germline V and J ends were trimmed by 7 bases and 2 bases, with 24 bases remaining between them. The CDR3 has 17 amino acids. CDR1 and CDR2 from the germline V gene are LNHDA and SQIVND (reference sequence). CDR3 sequence (DNA): TGTGCCAGTAATCCCCTAACCCCGGGGGTCGTCCCCTACGAGCAGTACTTC. This encodes CASNPLTPGVVPYEQYF.

This chain joins TRBV4-1 and TRBJ1-5; 7 nucleotides line up with TRBD1. Germline CDR1 is MGHRA and CDR2 is YSYEKL. V was clipped by 5 bases and J by 0 bases; unmatched bases: 10. CDR3 length: 17 residues. The CDR3 DNA is TGCGCCAGCAGCATACGACAGGGTTCGGATAGCAATCAGCCCCAGCATTTT. This codes for CASSIRQGSDSNQPQHF.

A remark on this clonotype: One base separates it from a far larger clone, so it is likely a read error. This chain connects TRBV6-4 to TRBJ2-3; tentative D call: TRBD2 (6 bases). V was shortened by 7 bases and J by 4 bases, with 15 bases between the two germline ends. Germline V lookup: CDR1 MRHNA, CDR2 SNTAGT. The CDR3 runs 14 residues. The CDR3 sequence: CASTSTGTADTQYF. DNA for the CDR3: TGTGCCAGCACCTCCACTGGGACTGCAGATACGCAGTATTTT.

Comment on this clonotype: Just one base apart from a much larger clone, this may be a read error. The genes are TRBV6-1 and TRBJ2-5; D is perhaps TRBD1 (5 bases). Germline loops: CDR1 MNHNS, CDR2 SASEGT. This CDR3 region has 11 residues. The CDR3 nucleotides are TGTGCCAGCTTAGCAGGGAACATTCAGCACTTC. It encodes CASLAGNIQHF.

As regards this clonotype: One end of the junction fails to match germline, which may point to a read error. V and J are TRBV6-2 or TRBV6-3 and TRBJ2-1; 7 positions agree with TRBD2. The V gene's germline CDR1 is MNHEY and CDR2 SVGEGT. The CDR3 has 11 residues. DNA of the CDR3: TGTGCCATTTCCAGTGAGACTAGCAGCATCTTC. It encodes CAISSETSSIF.

Ten or more counts support this clonotype. The rearrangement links TRBV6-1 to TRBJ1-5; no firm D call. The CDR3 consists of 13 residues. CDR1 and CDR2 from the germline V gene are MNHNS and SASEGT. Trimming removed 5 bases from V and 5 bases from J, with 10 bases in between. The CDR3 coding sequence is TGTGCCAGCAGTCTATTGGTAGATCAGCCCCAGCATTTT. Translating it yields CASSLLVDQPQHF.

J is TRBJ1-1 and V is TRBV6-1; 8 bases fit TRBD1. The CDR3 has 14 amino acids. V lost 8 bases to trimming and J lost 4 bases; unmatched junction nucleotides: 9. Germline CDR1 MNHNS, CDR2 SASEGT. The CDR3 nucleotides read TGTGCCAGCGCCTACAGGGGGAGGGGCACTGAAGCTTTCTTT. It yields the protein CASAYRGRGTEAFF.

This clonotype was counted at least ten times. This chain's CDR3 is CASSYSLLNHNEQFF. DNA of the CDR3: TGTGCCAGCAGTTATAGTCTGCTAAATCACAATGAGCAGTTCTTC. The chain couples TRBV6-5 to TRBJ2-1; no reliable D call. Trimming shortened V by 3 bases and J by 5 bases, and 14 bases separated the two germline ends. The CDR3 loop spans 15 amino acids. Germline-derived CDR1 and CDR2 are MNHEY and SVGAGI.

On this clonotype: Compared with germline, one end of the junction differs, possibly owing to a read error. The V and J genes are TRBV28 and TRBJ2-2; D is possibly TRBD1 or TRBD2 (5 bases each). Germline CDR1 MDHEN, CDR2 SYDVKM. The CDR3 contains 14 residues. The DNA of the CDR3 is TGTGTCAGCAGACGGGACCCTTCCACCGGGGAGCTGTTTTTT. It yields the protein CVSRRDPSTGELFF.

This clonotype was seen repeatedly, ten times or more. It may be a read error: a sequence one base away is much more abundant. This chain joins TRBV27 and TRBJ2-7, with TRBD2 matching over 14 bases. The trim removed 10 bases at V and 11 bases at J, leaving 10 bases unmatched. From germline, CDR1 is MNHEY and CDR2 SMNVEV (reference sequence). The CDR3 extends over 13 amino acids. The CDR3 loop is CANTGLAGGGEYF. CDR3 nucleotides: TGTGCCAACACCGGACTAGCGGGAGGTGGGGAGTACTTC.

This clonotype was detected many times. The V gene is TRBV19, the J gene TRBJ2-7; maybe TRBD1 (5 bases). Germline V gene data show CDR1 as LNHDA and CDR2 as SQIVND (reference sequence). The CDR3 extends over 14 amino acids. V shed 2 bases and J shed 3 bases, with 11 bases lying between them. CDR3 in amino acids: CASSIYGRDYEQYF. In DNA form, the CDR3 reads TGTGCCAGTAGTATATACGGCAGGGACTACGAGCAGTACTTC.

The chain couples TRBV6-1 to TRBJ2-7, with 16 bases matching TRBD2. Germline CDR1 MNHNS, CDR2 SASEGT. The CDR3 spans 15 residues. V shed 6 bases, J shed 7 bases, and the junction held 6 bases outside the gene matches. The CDR3 DNA reads TGTGCCAGCAGGGGACTAGCGGGAGGGCCTGGTGAGCAGTACTTC. Its translation is CASRGLAGGPGEQYF.

There are many counts of this clonotype. This chain connects TRBV7-3 to TRBJ2-1, with 8 bases identical to TRBD2. The V and J ends lost 4 bases and 10 bases, in that order; junction bases with no gene match: 12. The CDR3 sequence is 15 residues long. Germline V CDR1 and CDR2: SGHTA, FQGTGA. In nucleotides, the CDR3 is TGTGCCAGCAGCTCCCAACTAGCGGCCGGAGGGGAGCAGTTCTTC. Encoded protein: CASSSQLAAGGEQFF.

J is TRBJ2-4 and V is TRBV18; D gene uncertain. Germline values: CDR1 KGHSH, CDR2 LQKENI. CDR3 length: 14 amino acids. Trimming pared 2 bases from V and 0 bases from J, leaving 5 bases between. CDR3 nucleotide sequence: TGTGCCAGCTCACCAGAAGGAGCCAAAAACATTCAGTACTTC. It specifies CASSPEGAKNIQYF.

There are a few counts of this clonotype. The J gene is TRBJ1-6, the V gene TRBV6-2 or TRBV6-3, with D unclear. The CDR3 spans 17 residues. V lost 0 bases and J 7 bases, leaving 16 bases between the germline ends. The germline gives CDR1 MNHEY, CDR2 SVGEGT. CDR3 nucleotides: TGTGCCAGCAGTTACTCTGGAGGCCCCTGGAACAATTCACCCCTCCACTTT. Translation: CASSYSGGPWNNSPLHF.

This clonotype was recorded many times. This CDR3 is CATSERGPGPHSPLHF. Written as DNA, the CDR3 is TGTGCCACCAGTGAGCGGGGCCCGGGGCCACATTCACCCCTCCACTTT. The chain combines TRBV24-1 with TRBJ1-6; D may be TRBD1 (5 bases). The germline V gene encodes CDR1 KGHDR and CDR2 SFDVKD. This CDR3 contains 16 residues. V was cut by 4 bases and J by 8 bases, with 17 bases left in between.

There are many counts of this clonotype. This CDR3 reads CATSRGTVSRYNEQFF. CDR3 sequence (DNA): TGTGCCACCAGCAGAGGGACAGTCTCACGGTACAATGAGCAGTTCTTC. The chain recombines TRBV15 with TRBJ2-1, with D perhaps matching TRBD1 (6 bases). The germline V and J ends were trimmed by 1 base and 4 bases, with 14 bases remaining between them. Germline V gives CDR1 LNHNV, CDR2 YYDKDF (reference sequence). The length of the CDR3 is 16 residues.

Turning to this clonotype: A read error may account for a junction end that differs from germline. V and J are TRBV5-1 and TRBJ1-6, with D possibly being TRBD1 (5 bases). CDR1 is SGHRS, CDR2 YFSETQ, per germline. The CDR3 runs 14 residues. DNA for the CDR3: TGCGCCAGCAGCTTGGAGGGGCTGAATTCACACCTCCACTTT. It is translated as CASSLEGLNSHLHF. Based on the CDR3 plus reference TRBV5-1 and TRBJ1-6, the full variable domain is KAGVTQTPRYLIKTRGQQVTLSCSPISGHRSVSWYQQTPGQGLQFLFEYFSETQRNKGNFPGRFSGRQFSNSRSEMNVSTLELGDSALYLCASSLEGLNSHLHFGNGTRLTVT.

This clonotype was seen repeatedly, ten times or more. The genes are TRBV24-1 and TRBJ2-3; D remains unclear. The V end was cut by 7 bases, the J end by 5 bases, with 6 bases between. CDR3 size: 11 residues. Germline CDR1 reads KGHDR; CDR2 reads SFDVKD. CDR3 region: CATRGLDTQYF. The CDR3 DNA sequence: TGTGCCACCAGGGGGTTAGATACGCAGTATTTT.

This clonotype appeared many times. The chain links TRBV27 to TRBJ1-1; D not resolved. The CDR3 totals 14 residues. Trimming removed 2 bases at V and 0 bases at J, with 7 bases between. Germline lookup yields CDR1 MNHEY and CDR2 SMNVEV (reference sequence). The CDR3 sequence: CASSLGSLNTEAFF. In DNA form, the CDR3 reads TGTGCCAGCAGTTTAGGCAGCTTGAACACTGAAGCTTTCTTT.

At least ten counts were recorded for this clonotype. The rearrangement joins TRBV4-1 to TRBJ1-4, with no clear D. Between the trimmed V and J ends, which lost 0 bases and 0 bases, there was a span of 17 bases. This CDR3 is built from 19 residues. Germline lookup yields CDR1 MGHRA and CDR2 YSYEKL. The CDR3 here is CASSQEEDIWAATNEKLFF. The CDR3 DNA reads as TGCGCCAGCAGCCAAGAAGAGGATATATGGGCCGCAACTAATGAAAAACTGTTTTTT.

At least ten counts were recorded for this clonotype. The chain carries TRBV28 and TRBJ1-5; D not resolved. The germline V and J ends were trimmed by 8 bases and 3 bases, with 8 bases remaining between them. CDR3 length: 12 amino acids. Germline V gives CDR1 MDHEN, CDR2 SYDVKM. CDR3 nucleotide sequence: TGTGCCAGCTCAGAGCCCAATCAGCCCCAGCATTTT. Encoded protein: CASSEPNQPQHF.

Ten or more counts support this clonotype. The chain has TRBV10-3 and TRBJ2-7; 10 bases are shared with TRBD2. Germline V CDR1 and CDR2: ENHRY, SYGVKD. The CDR3 sequence is 16 residues long. V dropped 0 bases and J dropped 5; count of bases not matched to a gene: 7. CDR3 residues: CAISESSSSGRDEQYF. The CDR3 DNA sequence: TGTGCCATCAGTGAGTCGTCGTCTAGCGGGAGAGACGAGCAGTACTTC.

A word on this clonotype: A far larger clone is one nucleotide away, so this likely arose from a read error. The chain recombines TRBV6-5 with TRBJ2-3; 7 bases match TRBD2. This CDR3 is 14 amino acids long. Germline V gene sequence: CDR1 MNHEY, CDR2 SVGAGI. V lost 5 bases, J lost 7 bases, and 9 bases stayed unmatched. The CDR3 DNA is TGTGCCAGCAGTCCTACGGGAGGCCCCAATACGCAGTATTTT. Protein: CASSPTGGPNTQYF.

This clonotype was recorded many times. V and J are TRBV3-1 and TRBJ2-7; 12 bases agree with TRBD2. Trimming took 6 bases from V and 5 from J; bases not matched to a gene: 5. CDR3 length equals 14 residues. Germline CDR1 reads LGHDT; CDR2 reads YNNKEL (reference sequence). CDR3 DNA sequence: TGTGCCAGCAGTCAGACTAGCGGGAGCCACGAGCAGTACTTC. Residues: CASSQTSGSHEQYF.

This clonotype was observed a few times. A far bigger clonotype differs at one base, so this is likely a read error. The chain combines TRBV6-4 with TRBJ1-2; 8 positions agree with TRBD1. The CDR3 has 17 amino acids. Germline-derived CDR1 and CDR2 are MRHNA and SNTAGT. The DNA for the CDR3 is TGTGCCAGCACCACAAAGACAGGGGTTACTCTTTTATATGGCTACGCCTTC. Translating gives CASTTKTGVTLLYGYAF.

The chain recombines TRBV24-1 with TRBJ2-1, with 7 bases fitting TRBD1. Trimming took 6 bases from V and 5 from J; bases not matched to a gene: 12. Per the germline V gene, CDR1 is KGHDR and CDR2 is SFDVKD. The CDR3 runs 16 residues. The CDR3 DNA is TGTGCCACCAGTTTCACGACAGGGCGTTCGAACAATGAGCAGTTCTTC. Its protein product is CATSFTTGRSNNEQFF.

This clonotype was seen at least ten times. This rearrangement joins TRBV11-2 to TRBJ2-3; TRBD2 matches at 7 bases. There are 15 residues in the CDR3. Losses at the gene ends were 4 bases for V and 2 bases for J; bases not matched to a gene: 6. CDR1 is SGHAT and CDR2 is FQNNGV in the germline V gene. The CDR3 sequence: CASSSPGGSTDTQYF. Here the CDR3 DNA reads TGTGCCAGCAGCTCCCCGGGAGGCTCCACAGATACGCAGTATTTT.

This clonotype came up many times. The V call is TRBV6-1, the J call TRBJ1-4, with unresolved D. This CDR3 has 17 residues. Germline V gene lookup returns CDR1 MNHNS and CDR2 SASEGT. Trimming took 5 bases from V and 0 from J, leaving 16 bases between them. In nucleotides, the CDR3 is TGTGCCAGCAGTCCTACTGAGGCCCCTCCAACTAATGAAAAACTGTTTTTT. Translation: CASSPTEAPPTNEKLFF.